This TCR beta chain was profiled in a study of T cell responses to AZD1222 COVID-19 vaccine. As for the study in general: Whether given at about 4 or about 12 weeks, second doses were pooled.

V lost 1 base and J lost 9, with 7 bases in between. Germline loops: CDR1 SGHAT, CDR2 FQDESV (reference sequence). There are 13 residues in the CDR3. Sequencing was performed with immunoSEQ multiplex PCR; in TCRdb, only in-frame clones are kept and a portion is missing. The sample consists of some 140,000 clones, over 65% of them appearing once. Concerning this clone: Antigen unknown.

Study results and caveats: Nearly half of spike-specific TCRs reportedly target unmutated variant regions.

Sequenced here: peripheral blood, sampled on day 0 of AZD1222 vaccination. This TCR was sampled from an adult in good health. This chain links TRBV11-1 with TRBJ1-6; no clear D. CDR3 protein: CASSLDGGSPLHF. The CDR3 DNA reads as TGTGCCAGCAGCTTAGACGGAGGTTCACCCCTCCACTTT. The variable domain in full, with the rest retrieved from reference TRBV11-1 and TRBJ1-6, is EAEVAQSPRYKITEKSQAVAFWCDPISGHATLYWYRQILGQGPELLVQFQDESVVDDSQLPKDRFSAERLKGVDSTLKIQPAELGDSAMYLCASSLDGGSPLHFGNGTRLTVT.